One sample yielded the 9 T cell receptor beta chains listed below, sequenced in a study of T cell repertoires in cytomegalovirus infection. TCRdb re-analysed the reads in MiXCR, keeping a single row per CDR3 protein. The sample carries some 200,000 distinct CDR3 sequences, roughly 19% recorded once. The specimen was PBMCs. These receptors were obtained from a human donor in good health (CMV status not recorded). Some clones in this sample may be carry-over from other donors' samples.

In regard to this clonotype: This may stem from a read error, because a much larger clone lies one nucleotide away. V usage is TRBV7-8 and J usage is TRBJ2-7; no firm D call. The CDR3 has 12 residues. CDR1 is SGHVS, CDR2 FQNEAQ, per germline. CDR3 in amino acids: CAISLSVNEQYF. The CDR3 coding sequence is TGTGCCATCAGCTTATCAGTTAACGAGCAGTACTTC.

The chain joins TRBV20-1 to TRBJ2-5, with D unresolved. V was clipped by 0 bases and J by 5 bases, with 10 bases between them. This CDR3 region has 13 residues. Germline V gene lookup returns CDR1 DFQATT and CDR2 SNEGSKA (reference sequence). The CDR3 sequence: CSARDARWETQYF. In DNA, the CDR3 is TGCAGTGCTAGAGATGCTCGCTGGGAGACCCAGTACTTC.

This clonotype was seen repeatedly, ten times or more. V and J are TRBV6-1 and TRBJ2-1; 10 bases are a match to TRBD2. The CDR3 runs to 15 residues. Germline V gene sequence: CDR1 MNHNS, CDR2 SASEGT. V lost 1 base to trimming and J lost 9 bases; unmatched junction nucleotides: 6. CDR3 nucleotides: TGTGCCAGCAGTGAAGGTAGCGGGGGGCTGGGTGAGCAGTTCTTC. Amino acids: CASSEGSGGLGEQFF.

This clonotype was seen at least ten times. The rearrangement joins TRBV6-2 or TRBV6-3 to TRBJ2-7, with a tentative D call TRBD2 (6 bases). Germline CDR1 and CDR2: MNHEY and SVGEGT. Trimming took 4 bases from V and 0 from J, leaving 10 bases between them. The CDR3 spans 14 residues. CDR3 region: CASSFGGASYEQYF. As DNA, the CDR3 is TGTGCCAGCAGTTTCGGAGGGGCCTCCTACGAGCAGTACTTC.

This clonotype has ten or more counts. CDR3 residues: CASSPGQGAYEQYF. DNA for the CDR3: TGTGCCAGCAGTCCGGGACAGGGGGCCTACGAGCAGTACTTC. The V gene is TRBV7-2, the J gene TRBJ2-7; 11 positions agree with TRBD1. Germline values: CDR1 SGHTA, CDR2 FQGNSA. CDR3 length: 14 residues. The V gene end was trimmed by 6 bases and the J gene end by 2 bases; junction bases not matched to a gene: 3.

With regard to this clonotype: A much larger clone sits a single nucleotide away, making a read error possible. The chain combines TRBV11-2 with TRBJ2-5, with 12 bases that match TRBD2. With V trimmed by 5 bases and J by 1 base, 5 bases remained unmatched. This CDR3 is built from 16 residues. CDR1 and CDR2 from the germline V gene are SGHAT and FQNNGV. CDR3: CASSTWTSGTQETQYF. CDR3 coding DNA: TGTGCCAGCAGCACCTGGACTAGCGGGACCCAAGAGACCCAGTACTTC.

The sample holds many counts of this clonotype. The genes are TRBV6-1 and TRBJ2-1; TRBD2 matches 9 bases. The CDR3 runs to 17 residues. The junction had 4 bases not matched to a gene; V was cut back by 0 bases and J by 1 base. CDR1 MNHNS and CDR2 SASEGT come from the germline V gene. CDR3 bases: TGTGCCAGCAGTGAAGCCCTAGCGGGACAGTCCTACAATGAGCAGTTCTTC. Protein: CASSEALAGQSYNEQFF.

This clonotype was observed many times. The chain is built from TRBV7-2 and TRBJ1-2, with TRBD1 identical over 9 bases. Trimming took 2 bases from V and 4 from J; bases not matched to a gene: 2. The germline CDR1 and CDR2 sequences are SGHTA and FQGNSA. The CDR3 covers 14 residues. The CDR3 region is CASSLTGGVYGYTF. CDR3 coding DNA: TGTGCCAGCAGCTTAACAGGGGGCGTCTATGGCTACACCTTC.

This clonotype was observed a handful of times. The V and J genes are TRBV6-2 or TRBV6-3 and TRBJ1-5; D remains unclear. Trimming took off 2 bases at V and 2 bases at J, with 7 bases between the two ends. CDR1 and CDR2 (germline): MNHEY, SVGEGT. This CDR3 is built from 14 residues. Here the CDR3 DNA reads TGTGCCAGCAGTTACAGCCCAGGCAATCAGCCCCAGCATTTT. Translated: CASSYSPGNQPQHF.